This passage covers 25 T cell receptor beta chains from one sample sequenced in a study of blood T cell repertoires in COVID-19 (TCRdb year 2020). The method behind the library was the immunoSEQ multiplex PCR assay. The table comes from immuneACCESS by way of TCRdb, which keeps in-frame sequences with V and J called. Part of the clones is missing from these tables; in studies checked, under half for an unresolved V gene and the rest for unknown reasons. In this sample the table shows 200,000 to 300,000 clones, roughly 86% of which occur a single time. About 4% of the sample is held by the ten biggest clonotypes. The source material was peripheral blood. All receptors come from a man in his fifties with acute or convalescent COVID-19.

This sequence joins TRBV7-3 and TRBJ2-6, with 9 bases identical to TRBD1. V gave up 5 bases and J gave up 4 bases; unmatched junction bases: 12. This CDR3 has 18 residues. From germline, CDR1 is SGHTA and CDR2 FQGTGA. CDR3 DNA: TGTGCCAGCAGCCCTGGACAGGGGCTACAAAGGGGGGCCAACGTCCTGACTTTC. Translation: CASSPGQGLQRGANVLTF.

V gene TRBV5-1 combines with J gene TRBJ1-5, with D uncertain. This CDR3 region has 13 residues. V lost 6 bases and J lost 0, with 7 bases in between. Germline CDR1 is SGHRS and CDR2 is YFSETQ. The CDR3 DNA sequence: TGCGCCAGCAAAGCCGATAGCAATCAGCCCCAGCATTTT. Amino acids: CASKADSNQPQHF.

The chain uses TRBV9 and TRBJ2-5; TRBD2 matches 8 bases. The CDR3 is made up of 14 amino acids. The germline V gene encodes CDR1 SGDLS and CDR2 YYNGEE. The junction had 8 bases not matched to a gene; V was cut back by 3 bases and J by 7 bases. For the CDR3, the DNA is TGTGCCAGCAGCGGGGGACTAGACTTGGGGACCCAGTACTTC. Translating it yields CASSGGLDLGTQYF.

The V gene is TRBV4-2, the J gene TRBJ2-7, with D unresolved. The germline CDR1 and CDR2 sequences are LGHNA and YNFKEQ. CDR3 length equals 15 residues. The V end was cut by 0 bases, the J end by 2 bases, with 11 bases between. CDR3 residues: CASSQELQSTYEQYF. In nucleotides, the CDR3 is TGTGCCAGCAGCCAAGAATTACAGTCCACCTACGAGCAGTACTTC.

V gene TRBV14 combines with J gene TRBJ1-1, with TRBD1 matching 11 bases. The CDR3 spans 16 residues. Germline CDR1 SGHDN, CDR2 FVKESK. With 2 bases clipped from V and 7 bases from J, the junction kept 9 bases outside the gene matches. The DNA for the CDR3 is TGTGCCAGCAGCCAATCCCTGCGGGACAGGGGGATTGAAGCTTTCTTT. It codes for CASSQSLRDRGIEAFF.

The genes are TRBV30 and TRBJ2-3; D perhaps matches TRBD2 (6 bases). Per germline, CDR1 GTSNPN and CDR2 SVGIG (reference sequence). CDR3 length equals 15 residues. Trimming left V 0 bases short and J 4 bases short, with 14 bases between. The CDR3 region is CAWSVIAGLADTQYF. The CDR3 bases are TGTGCCTGGAGTGTAATTGCGGGACTGGCAGATACGCAGTATTTT.

The chain employs TRBV12-5 and TRBJ2-7; TRBD1 matches at 10 bases. Germline V gene data show CDR1 as LGHNT and CDR2 as FRNRAP. The ends lost 7 bases at V and 3 bases at J; junction bases unmatched: 6. The CDR3 is made up of 14 amino acids. In DNA, the CDR3 is TGTGCTAGTGCCTGGACAGGGGGTAGCTACGAGCAGTACTTC. Protein product: CASAWTGGSYEQYF.

The chain couples TRBV12-3 or TRBV12-4 to TRBJ2-3; D is uncertain. V was trimmed by 1 base and J by 7 bases, leaving 6 bases between them. The CDR3 length is 12 residues. CDR3 in DNA: TGTGCCAGCAGTTTAGGAGTACATACGCAGTATTTT. The encoded protein is CASSLGVHTQYF.

The chain links TRBV27 to TRBJ2-1, with 7 bases identical to TRBD1. The ends lost 6 bases at V and 4 bases at J; junction bases unmatched: 9. Germline lookup yields CDR1 MNHEY and CDR2 SMNVEV (reference sequence). CDR3 length: 15 residues. CDR3 protein: CASRHRQGAYNEQFF. The DNA of the CDR3 is TGTGCCAGCAGACACCGACAGGGCGCGTACAATGAGCAGTTCTTC.

This chain joins TRBV14 and TRBJ2-3, with 11 bases matching TRBD2. The CDR3 consists of 15 residues. Germline V gene sequence: CDR1 SGHDN, CDR2 FVKESK. J lost 2 bases, V lost 4 bases, and 2 bases had no gene match. This CDR3 is CASSPTSGATDTQYF. DNA for the CDR3: TGTGCCAGCAGCCCGACTAGCGGGGCCACAGATACGCAGTATTTT. Drawing the rest from reference TRBV14 and TRBJ2-3, the complete variable domain is EAGVTQFPSHSVIEKGQTVTLRCDPISGHDNLYWYRRVMGKEIKFLLHFVKESKQDESGMPNNRFLAERTGGTYSTLKVQPAELEDSGVYFCASSPTSGATDTQYFGPGTRLTVL.

This chain uses TRBV5-8 with TRBJ1-1, with D maybe TRBD1 (5 bases). This CDR3 has 13 residues. Per the germline V gene, CDR1 is SGHTS and CDR2 is YDEGEE. V lost 6 bases to trimming and J lost 3 bases, with 12 bases between them. As DNA, the CDR3 is TGTGCCAGCACTAAGGGGCACTACACTGAAGCTTTCTTT. Translated: CASTKGHYTEAFF. Looking up the rest from reference TRBV5-8 and TRBJ1-1 gives the full variable domain: EAGVTQSPTHLIKTRGQQATLRCSPISGHTSVYWYQQALGLGLQFLLWYDEGEERNRGNFPPRFSGRQFPNYSSELNVNALELEDSALYLCASTKGHYTEAFFGQGTRLTVV.

This clone was detected only a few times. The chain carries TRBV5-1 and TRBJ1-6; D is possibly TRBD1 (6 bases). V lost 3 bases to trimming and J lost 7 bases, with 14 bases between them. Germline V CDR1 and CDR2: SGHRS, YFSETQ. The CDR3 totals 15 residues. CDR3 amino acids: CASSWARGYNSPLHF. CDR3 nucleotide sequence: TGCGCCAGCAGCTGGGCCAGGGGATACAATTCACCCCTCCACTTT.

This rearrangement joins TRBV18 to TRBJ2-7, with TRBD1 matching over 8 bases. CDR1 and CDR2 (germline): KGHSH, LQKENI. The ends lost 6 bases at V and 7 bases at J; junction bases unmatched: 11. The CDR3 covers 14 residues. The CDR3: CASSPDRATPEQYF. The CDR3 nucleotides are TGTGCCAGCTCCCCGGACAGGGCAACCCCAGAGCAGTACTTC.

The chain employs TRBV5-4 and TRBJ2-5; 13 bases map to TRBD2. Germline V gene sequence: CDR1 SGHNT, CDR2 YYREEE (reference sequence). V gave up 4 bases and J gave up 2 bases; unmatched junction bases: 2. CDR3 length: 15 residues. CDR3 DNA sequence: TGTGCCAGCAGCAGGGGACTAGCGGGACAAGAGACCCAGTACTTC. Translating gives CASSRGLAGQETQYF.

The rearrangement joins TRBV14 to TRBJ1-2; D is undetermined. CDR1 is SGHDN and CDR2 is FVKESK in the germline V gene. CDR3 length: 13 residues. V lost 1 base to trimming and J lost 4 bases, with 7 bases between them. The DNA for the CDR3 is TGTGCCAGCAGCCAAGGGAGTCTCTATGGCTACACCTTC. This encodes CASSQGSLYGYTF.

The chain has TRBV4-1 and TRBJ1-2; 8 bases align to TRBD1. Unmatched junction bases numbered 6, after V lost 2 bases and J lost 4 bases. This CDR3 has 15 residues. Germline values: CDR1 MGHRA, CDR2 YSYEKL. CDR3 loop: CASSQSDRVVYGYTF. CDR3 sequence (DNA): TGCGCCAGCAGCCAATCGGACAGGGTTGTCTATGGCTACACCTTC.

The chain carries TRBV9 and TRBJ2-1, with 9 bases fitting TRBD2. V was clipped by 3 bases and J by 5 bases; unmatched bases: 6. The CDR3 consists of 15 residues. The V gene's germline CDR1 is SGDLS and CDR2 YYNGEE. As DNA, the CDR3 is TGTGCCAGCAGCGCCTGGGCGGGAGGGGACAATGAGCAGTTCTTC. Encoded protein: CASSAWAGGDNEQFF.

This clone was detected only a few times. This chain connects TRBV10-1 to TRBJ2-1, with 8 bases matching TRBD2. CDR3 length: 15 amino acids. Germline-derived CDR1 and CDR2 are WNHNN and SYGVQD (reference sequence). V lost 4 bases, J lost 2 bases, and 4 bases stayed unmatched. CDR3 loop: CASSGDSGTYNEQFF. The CDR3 nucleotides are TGCGCCAGCAGTGGTGATAGCGGGACCTACAATGAGCAGTTCTTC.

The V gene is TRBV28, the J gene TRBJ2-1; tentative D call: TRBD1 (5 bases). Germline V lookup: CDR1 MDHEN, CDR2 SYDVKM. V was shortened by 4 bases and J by 8 bases, with 18 bases between the two germline ends. There are 15 residues in the CDR3. The CDR3 DNA is TGTGCCAGCAGTTATGTCCCCGGTGGGGCTGATGAGCAGTTCTTC. It translates to CASSYVPGGADEQFF.

V is TRBV28 and J is TRBJ2-4, with D tentatively TRBD2 (5 bases). This CDR3 spans 13 amino acids. From germline, CDR1 is MDHEN and CDR2 SYDVKM. Trimming cost V 4 bases and J 9 bases, with 13 bases left between them. The CDR3 sequence is CASSSTRVSIQYF. The CDR3 DNA is TGTGCCAGCAGTTCTACTAGAGTAAGCATTCAGTACTTC.

The chain combines TRBV5-1 with TRBJ1-1; D not certain. Germline V CDR1 and CDR2: SGHRS, YFSETQ. The ends were cut back, 2 bases at V and 1 base at J, with 18 bases in the middle. The CDR3 runs 17 residues. CDR3: CASSLSHRVRGNTEAFF. The CDR3, as DNA: TGCGCCAGCAGCTTATCACACCGGGTCCGGGGGAACACTGAAGCTTTCTTT.

This chain links TRBV7-9 with TRBJ1-1, with 7 nucleotides matching TRBD1. CDR1 is SEHNR and CDR2 is FQNEAQ in the germline V gene (reference sequence). This CDR3 has 14 residues. With V trimmed by 6 bases and J by 4 bases, 8 bases remained unmatched. The CDR3 is CASSIRTGLTEAFF. The CDR3 DNA reads TGTGCCAGCAGTATAAGGACAGGTCTCACTGAAGCTTTCTTT.

This clone was seen only once. This chain connects TRBV29-1 to TRBJ1-2; 8 nucleotides agree with TRBD1. The CDR3 consists of 13 residues. The ends lost 4 bases at V and 4 bases at J; junction bases unmatched: 5. Germline loops: CDR1 SQVTM, CDR2 ANQGSEA. The CDR3 nucleotides read TGCAGCGTTGTCAGGGGGCTCCCCTATGGCTACACCTTC. It encodes CSVVRGLPYGYTF.

CDR3 nucleotides: TGCGCCAGCAGCTCCGTCCCGGGACAGGGGGGTTGGGACTATGGCTACACCTTC. This encodes CASSSVPGQGGWDYGYTF. The chain carries TRBV5-1 and TRBJ1-2; TRBD1 matches at 11 bases. The CDR3 runs to 18 residues. V lost 3 bases, J lost 3 bases, and 13 bases stayed unmatched. Germline assignment: CDR1 SGHRS and CDR2 YFSETQ.

The chain combines TRBV11-2 with TRBJ2-3, with TRBD1 matching 9 bases. The ends lost 4 bases at V and 1 base at J; junction bases unmatched: 9. This CDR3 spans 17 amino acids. In germline, CDR1 is SGHAT, CDR2 FQNNGV. CDR3 bases: TGTGCCAGCAGCTCGACACCGGGACAGGGAGGCACAGATACGCAGTATTTT. Translation gives CASSSTPGQGGTDTQYF.